Below are 11 T cell receptor beta chains sequenced from a single sample in a study of blood T cell repertoires in COVID-19. Profiled with immunoSEQ multiplex PCR; TCRdb holds only in-frame clones, not every one. The sample shows just under 250,000 clones, more than 75% of them seen only once. Material: peripheral blood. Receptor source: a woman aged 25 to 39 who had recovered from COVID-19.

The V and J genes are TRBV5-1 and TRBJ1-6; maybe TRBD1 (6 bases). Germline CDR1 is SGHRS and CDR2 is YFSETQ. The ends were cut back, 0 bases at V and 8 bases at J, with 12 bases in the middle. The CDR3 runs 15 residues. The CDR3, as DNA: TGCGCCAGCAGCTTGGGGCAGGGGATCGATTCACCCCTCCACTTT. This gives the protein CASSLGQGIDSPLHF.

The genes are TRBV29-1 and TRBJ2-7; 9 bases match TRBD1. The CDR3 sequence is 15 residues long. Looked up from germline, CDR1 is SQVTM and CDR2 is ANQGSEA. Losses at the gene ends were 3 bases for V and 2 bases for J; bases not matched to a gene: 8. The CDR3 DNA reads as TGCAGCGTTGAGAGCTGGGACAGGGAGACCTACGAGCAGTACTTC. Translating it yields CSVESWDRETYEQYF.

The CDR3 reads CASSYSQGFNYGYTF. The CDR3 nucleotides are TGTGCCAGCAGTTACTCACAGGGCTTTAACTATGGCTACACCTTC. The gene calls are TRBV6-5 and TRBJ1-2; weak D call: TRBD1 (6 bases). Trimming took 0 bases from V and 1 from J, leaving 9 bases between them. CDR1 and CDR2 from the germline V gene are MNHEY and SVGAGI. This CDR3 region has 15 residues.

The chain carries TRBV12-5 and TRBJ1-2; D is unclear. The CDR3 consists of 12 residues. Per the germline V gene, CDR1 is LGHNT and CDR2 is FRNRAP. Trimming took 3 bases from V and 7 from J, leaving 9 bases between them. CDR3 sequence: CASGFGLGGYTF. CDR3 DNA: TGTGCTAGTGGTTTTGGGCTGGGTGGCTACACCTTC.

This clone is a singleton in its sample. The V and J genes are TRBV7-2 and TRBJ1-2; TRBD1 matches at 8 bases. There are 13 residues in the CDR3. The ends lost 5 bases at V and 2 bases at J; junction bases unmatched: 1. Looked up from germline, CDR1 is SGHTA and CDR2 is FQGNSA. Here the CDR3 DNA reads TGTGCCAGCAGCAGACAGGGGAACTATGGCTACACCTTC. Its translation: CASSRQGNYGYTF.

This clone was recorded a few times. The chain combines TRBV2 with TRBJ1-2; maybe TRBD1 (6 bases). The V and J ends lost 5 bases and 4 bases respectively, with 17 bases between them. Germline V gives CDR1 SNHLY, CDR2 FYNNEI. This CDR3 has 15 amino acids. The chain's CDR3 is CASSPLGQLSYGYTF. CDR3 nucleotide sequence: TGTGCCAGCAGTCCTCTCGGACAGCTTTCCTATGGCTACACCTTC.

The CDR3 DNA reads TGTGCCTGCCGGCTAGCGGGGGGGGAGACCCAGTACTTC. This translates into CACRLAGGETQYF. The chain uses TRBV12-3 or TRBV12-4 and TRBJ2-5; TRBD2 matches at 12 bases. There are 13 residues in the CDR3. Germline trimming cut 11 bases from V and 5 bases from J; bases unmatched to any gene: 6.

V usage is TRBV5-6 and J usage is TRBJ1-1; possibly TRBD1 for D (5 bases). Per germline, CDR1 SGHDT and CDR2 YYEEEE. V was cut by 2 bases and J by 1 base, with 21 bases left in between. CDR3 length: 18 residues. CDR3 DNA: TGTGCCAGCAGCTTTGACCGACATCCTACTACAGGGAACACTGAAGCTTTCTTT. Its translation: CASSFDRHPTTGNTEAFF.

The chain employs TRBV11-2 and TRBJ2-2, with D possibly being TRBD1 (6 bases). Between the trimmed V and J ends, which lost 0 bases and 1 base, there was a span of 9 bases. The CDR3 has 16 residues. The germline CDR1 and CDR2 sequences are SGHAT and FQNNGV. For the CDR3, the DNA is TGTGCCAGCAGCTTAGAGGTGGGACAGAACACCGGGGAGCTGTTTTTT. Residues: CASSLEVGQNTGELFF.

The chain couples TRBV29-1 to TRBJ1-1; 8 bases align to TRBD1. V lost 6 bases, J lost 11 bases, and 11 bases stayed unmatched. CDR3 length equals 12 residues. The germline gives CDR1 SQVTM, CDR2 ANQGSEA. The DNA for the CDR3 is TGCAGCGTCGGACAGGGCATTGCCACGGCTTTCTTT. Its translation: CSVGQGIATAFF.

The rearrangement joins TRBV29-1 to TRBJ2-1; no reliable D call. V lost 5 bases, J lost 3 bases, and 2 bases lay in between. This CDR3 spans 10 amino acids. Germline CDR1 SQVTM, CDR2 ANQGSEA. This chain's CDR3 is CSVYYNEQFF. In nucleotides, the CDR3 is TGCAGCGTTTACTACAATGAGCAGTTCTTC.